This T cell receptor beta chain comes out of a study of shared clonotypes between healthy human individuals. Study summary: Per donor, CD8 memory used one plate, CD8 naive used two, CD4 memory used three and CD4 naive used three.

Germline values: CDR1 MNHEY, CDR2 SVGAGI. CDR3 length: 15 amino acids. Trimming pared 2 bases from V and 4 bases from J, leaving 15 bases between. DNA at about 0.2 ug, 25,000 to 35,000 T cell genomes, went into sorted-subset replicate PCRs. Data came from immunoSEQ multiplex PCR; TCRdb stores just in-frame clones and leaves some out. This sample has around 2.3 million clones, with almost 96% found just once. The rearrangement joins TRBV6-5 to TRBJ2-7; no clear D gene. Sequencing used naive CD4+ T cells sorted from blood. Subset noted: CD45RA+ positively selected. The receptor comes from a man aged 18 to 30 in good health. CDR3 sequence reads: CASSYAAKGGYEQYF. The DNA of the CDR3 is TGTGCCAGCAGTTACGCCGCTAAGGGTGGTTACGAGCAGTACTTC.